These 21 T cell receptor beta chains originate from one sample sequenced in a study of prognosis after radiotherapy for stage I lung cancer. TCR beta CDR3 amplification from genomic DNA was performed by two-round multiplex PCR. Primers specific to each TRBV and TRBJ gene were used in first-round PCR. TCRdb itself ran the multiplex PCR reads through MiXCR, one entry per CDR3 protein. The sample has about 51,000 distinct CDR3 sequences, about 32% seen once. This material consisted of PBMCs, taken before or after stereotactic body radiation therapy (not recorded which). All receptors derive from a donor of 50 years or more with non-small cell lung cancer.

In its sample, this clonotype was seen many times. The V call is TRBV4-2, the J call TRBJ1-3; TRBD1 matches 7 bases. Germline lookup yields CDR1 LGHNA and CDR2 YNFKEQ. Trimming cost V 0 bases and J 3 bases; bases outside gene matches: 5. CDR3 size: 16 residues. The CDR3 DNA is TGTGCCAGCAGCCAAGAGGTCGGGACAGTTGGAAACACCATATATTTT. Encoded protein: CASSQEVGTVGNTIYF.

Many counts were recorded for this clonotype. The chain recombines TRBV2 with TRBJ2-7, with 8 bases aligning to TRBD2. CDR1 is SNHLY and CDR2 is FYNNEI in the germline V gene. Trimming took 4 bases from V and 6 from J; bases not matched to a gene: 5. The CDR3 runs to 13 residues. The CDR3 DNA follows: TGTGCCAGCAGTGTTGAGCGGGAGAGCGAGCAGTACTTC. As protein: CASSVERESEQYF.

Ten or more counts support this clonotype. V and J are TRBV7-6 and TRBJ1-1; 8 positions match TRBD1. CDR1 SGHVS and CDR2 FNYEAQ come from the germline V gene. The ends lost 5 bases at V and 3 bases at J; junction bases unmatched: 11. This CDR3 spans 16 amino acids. The CDR3 nucleotides are TGTGCCAGCAGCACCCGACAGGGGAAGAGGGACACTGAAGCTTTCTTT. The encoded protein is CASSTRQGKRDTEAFF.

This clonotype was counted at least ten times. The V gene is TRBV5-1, the J gene TRBJ1-2; a possible D gene is TRBD1 (6 bases). Germline V CDR1 and CDR2: SGHRS, YFSETQ. V was pared by 0 bases and J by 6 bases, with 6 bases between. This CDR3 is 12 amino acids long. The CDR3 loop is CASSLEGDGYTF. The CDR3 DNA sequence: TGCGCCAGCAGCTTGGAGGGGGATGGCTACACCTTC.

Details on this clonotype: A junction end diverges from the germline sequence, so it may reflect a read error. The V call is TRBV24-1, the J call TRBJ1-2; 7 nucleotides agree with TRBD1. CDR1 KGHDR and CDR2 SFDVKD come from the germline V gene. This CDR3 contains 15 residues. The CDR3 DNA follows: TGTGCCACCAGTGAGGTGACAGGGCTTAACTATTGCTACACCTTC. This translates into CATSEVTGLNYCYTF.

The chain uses TRBV7-9 and TRBJ2-7; D unclear. Germline assignment: CDR1 SEHNR and CDR2 FQNEAQ (reference sequence). The germline V and J ends were trimmed by 5 bases and 3 bases, with 2 bases remaining between them. The CDR3 extends over 10 amino acids. The CDR3: CASSNYEQYF. CDR3 in DNA: TGTGCCAGCAGCAACTACGAGCAGTACTTC.

This clonotype was seen a few times. A much larger clone lies a single base off, so this may be a read error. V is TRBV7-2 and J is TRBJ2-7; the D is unclear. Germline V CDR1 and CDR2: SGHTA, FQGNSA. CDR3 length: 14 amino acids. Trimming took 2 bases from V and 10 from J, leaving 18 bases between them. CDR3 region: CASSLTPLGWHQYF. Written as DNA, the CDR3 is TGTGCCAGCAGCTTAACCCCTTTAGGGTGGCACCAGTACTTC.

The chain recombines TRBV29-1 with TRBJ2-3; TRBD2 agrees at 13 bases. This CDR3 has 17 amino acids. The ends lost 6 bases at V and 0 bases at J; junction bases unmatched: 9. Germline CDR1 SQVTM, CDR2 ANQGSEA. The CDR3: CSVAGTSGDSSTDTQYF. In DNA, the CDR3 is TGCAGCGTCGCCGGGACTAGCGGGGACTCTAGCACAGATACGCAGTATTTT.

A remark on this clonotype: This may stem from a read error, because a much larger clone lies one nucleotide away. The chain is built from TRBV5-4 and TRBJ2-6; D remains ambiguous. This CDR3 is built from 13 residues. From germline, CDR1 is SGHNT and CDR2 YYREEE (reference sequence). V was trimmed by 2 bases and J by 8 bases, leaving 8 bases between them. The CDR3 is CASSLLGSNVLTF. CDR3 nucleotide sequence: TGTGCCAGCAGCTTACTGGGGTCCAACGTCCTGACTTTC.

This clonotype was observed at least ten times. The chain recombines TRBV7-2 with TRBJ2-3; 13 bases match TRBD2. The V and J ends lost 1 base and 2 bases, in that order; junction bases with no gene match: 6. The CDR3 spans 18 residues. Germline CDR1 SGHTA, CDR2 FQGNSA. CDR3 nucleotides: TGTGCCAGCAGCTTAGGCGGGACTAGCGGGGCCTACACAGATACGCAGTATTTT. Translation gives CASSLGGTSGAYTDTQYF.

In its sample, this clonotype was seen many times. The genes are TRBV25-1 and TRBJ1-4, with a tentative D call TRBD1 (5 bases). CDR3 length: 16 amino acids. The V end was cut by 4 bases, the J end by 7 bases, with 19 bases between. The germline CDR1 and CDR2 sequences are MGHDK and SYGVNS. The CDR3 coding sequence is TGTGCCAGCAGTGGCGTCCGGGGCGAGGAGGGTGAAAAACTGTTTTTT. The encoded protein is CASSGVRGEEGEKLFF.

This clonotype was counted many times. The V gene is TRBV28, the J gene TRBJ1-2, with D perhaps TRBD1 (6 bases). CDR1 is MDHEN and CDR2 is SYDVKM in the germline V gene. V lost 3 bases and J lost 3, with 14 bases in between. The CDR3 covers 15 residues. The CDR3 protein is CASSLGGRGDYGYTF. CDR3 coding DNA: TGTGCCAGCAGTTTGGGGGGGCGAGGAGACTATGGCTACACCTTC.

The sample holds a few counts of this clonotype. This may arise from a read error, as a much more abundant clone is one base away. The CDR3 reads CASSPLRDSEQFF. The CDR3 DNA reads as TGTGCCAGCTCACCACTCAGGGACAGTGAGCAGTTCTTC. The V gene is TRBV18, the J gene TRBJ2-1; 7 positions agree with TRBD1. The CDR3 covers 13 residues. V trimming: 1 base; J trimming: 9 bases; junction bases outside the gene matches: 3. Per germline, CDR1 KGHSH and CDR2 LQKENI. The full variable domain, its missing parts supplied by reference TRBV18 and TRBJ2-1, is NAGVMQNPRHLVRRRGQEARLRCSPMKGHSHVYWYRQLPEEGLKFMVYLQKENIIDESGMPKERFSAEFPKEGPSILRIQQVVRGDSAAYFCASSPLRDSEQFFGPGTRLTVL.

This clonotype was detected ten times or more. The chain couples TRBV7-2 to TRBJ1-4; D is undetermined. Trimming pared 5 bases from V and 8 bases from J, leaving 15 bases between. CDR1 SGHTA and CDR2 FQGNSA come from the germline V gene. This CDR3 comprises 14 residues. CDR3: CASSRSRFGEKLFF. Here the CDR3 DNA reads TGTGCCAGCAGCCGGAGCAGGTTTGGCGAAAAACTGTTTTTT.

This clonotype was seen just once. The chain is built from TRBV6-1 and TRBJ2-7; a possible D gene is TRBD2 (6 bases). The V end lost 4 bases, the J end lost 5 bases, and 9 bases lay between the germline ends. The CDR3 extends over 12 amino acids. Germline CDR1 MNHNS, CDR2 SASEGT. The CDR3: CASSVLADEQYF. The CDR3, as DNA: TGTGCCAGCAGTGTACTAGCAGACGAGCAGTACTTC.

V usage is TRBV12-3 or TRBV12-4 and J usage is TRBJ2-3; TRBD2 matches at 10 bases. With 3 bases clipped from V and 3 bases from J, the junction kept 6 bases outside the gene matches. This CDR3 region has 16 residues. This CDR3 is CASSFHSGRATDTQYF. In DNA form, the CDR3 reads TGTGCCAGCAGTTTCCACAGCGGGAGGGCAACAGATACGCAGTATTTT.

A single count supports this clonotype. The junction does not match germline at one end; this may be a read error. The rearrangement links TRBV5-1 to TRBJ1-5; D is undetermined. The CDR3 loop spans 13 amino acids. CDR1 and CDR2 from the germline V gene are SGHRS and YFSETQ. The CDR3 DNA reads as TGCGCCAGCAGCTTTGATGGTAATCAGCCCCATCATTTT. Residues: CASSFDGNQPHHF.

This clonotype was observed at least ten times. The V and J genes are TRBV5-6 and TRBJ2-2; D is perhaps TRBD1 or TRBD2 (6 bases each). CDR3 length: 17 residues. V dropped 5 bases and J dropped 2 bases, with 19 bases sitting between them. Germline CDR1 is SGHDT and CDR2 is YYEEEE. CDR3 loop: CASSPLLRGRNTGELFF. The CDR3 DNA follows: TGTGCCAGCAGTCCCCTTTTACGGGGGCGAAACACCGGGGAGCTGTTTTTT.

This clonotype was counted ten times or more. J is TRBJ2-2 and V is TRBV5-6; D remains ambiguous. This CDR3 has 16 amino acids. V lost 4 bases, J lost 4 bases, and 17 bases lay in between. CDR1 SGHDT and CDR2 YYEEEE come from the germline V gene. In DNA, the CDR3 is TGTGCCAGCAGCCCTCGGCTAGTCTCGGGCACCGGGGAGCTGTTTTTT. Its translation: CASSPRLVSGTGELFF.

This clonotype was detected many times. The chain has TRBV6-1 and TRBJ1-3; D gene uncertain. Trimming left V 8 bases short and J 4 bases short, with 24 bases between. The CDR3 runs 17 residues. The germline gives CDR1 MNHNS, CDR2 SASEGT. In DNA form, the CDR3 reads TGTGCCAGCGGTAACCGACGCCGCGAGGCCCAGGGAAACACCATATATTTT. Protein: CASGNRRREAQGNTIYF.

For this clonotype: Mismatch with germline at one junction end may stem from a read error. The chain links TRBV11-3 to TRBJ2-1; 9 nucleotides line up with TRBD1. This CDR3 contains 15 residues. Germline values: CDR1 SGHNT, CDR2 YENEEA. As DNA, the CDR3 is TGTGCCGGCAGCCTTCAGACAGGGGGGACCAATGAGCAGTTCTTC. This gives the protein CAGSLQTGGTNEQFF.